This T cell receptor beta chain is drawn from a study of T cells in Graves' hyperthyroidism and ophthalmopathy. There were TCR beta CDR3 regions amplified from RNA transcripts. An initial round of RT-PCR targeting the TCR CDR3 relied on the HTBI primer set. TCRdb reprocessed the multiplex PCR reads with MiXCR, giving one entry per CDR3 protein. The repertoire holds around 430,000 distinct CDR3 sequences, with more than 13% as singletons. V lost 2 bases, J lost 1 base, and 5 bases lay in between. Germline V gene data show CDR1 as SEHNR and CDR2 as FQNEAQ (reference sequence). The CDR3 length is 14 residues. Investigators excluded patients with uncontrolled infection, other autoimmune disease, pregnancy or lactation.

The chain is built from TRBV7-9 and TRBJ2-2, with TRBD2 as a possible D gene (5 bases). The material sequenced was blood. This TCR was recovered from a young woman with Graves' hyperthyroidism. CDR3 nucleotides: TGTGCCAGCAGCTTACGGGAGAACACCGGGGAGCTGTTTTTT. It encodes CASSLRENTGELFF.